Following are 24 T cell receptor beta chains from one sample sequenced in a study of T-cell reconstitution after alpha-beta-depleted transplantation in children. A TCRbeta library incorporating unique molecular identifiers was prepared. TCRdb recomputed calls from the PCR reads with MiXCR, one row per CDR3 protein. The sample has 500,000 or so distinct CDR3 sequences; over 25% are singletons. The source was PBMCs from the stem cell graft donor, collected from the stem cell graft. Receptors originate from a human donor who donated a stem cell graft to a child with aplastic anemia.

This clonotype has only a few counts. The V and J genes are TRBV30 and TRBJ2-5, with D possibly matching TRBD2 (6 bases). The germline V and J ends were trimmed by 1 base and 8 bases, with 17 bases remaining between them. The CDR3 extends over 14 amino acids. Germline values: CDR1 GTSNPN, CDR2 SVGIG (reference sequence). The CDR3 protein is CAWSAGTSRSTQYF. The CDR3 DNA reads TGTGCCTGGAGTGCCGGGACTTCGAGGTCCACCCAGTACTTC. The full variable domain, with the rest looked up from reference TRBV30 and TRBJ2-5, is SQTIHQWPATLVQPVGSPLSLECTVEGTSNPNLYWYRQAAGRGLQLLFYSVGIGQISSEVPQNLSASRPQDRQFILSSKKLLLSDSGFYLCAWSAGTSRSTQYFGPGTRLLVL.

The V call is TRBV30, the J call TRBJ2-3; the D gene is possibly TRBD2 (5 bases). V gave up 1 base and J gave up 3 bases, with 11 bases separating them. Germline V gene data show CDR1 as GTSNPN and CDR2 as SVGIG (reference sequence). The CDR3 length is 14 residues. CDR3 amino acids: CAWSEGPGTDTQYF. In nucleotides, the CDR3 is TGTGCCTGGAGTGAGGGCCCGGGGACAGATACGCAGTATTTT.

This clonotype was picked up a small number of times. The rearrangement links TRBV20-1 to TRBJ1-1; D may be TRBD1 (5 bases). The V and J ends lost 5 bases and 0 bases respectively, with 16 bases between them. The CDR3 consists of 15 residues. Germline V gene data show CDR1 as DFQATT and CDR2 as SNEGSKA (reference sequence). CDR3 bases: TGCAGTGCTGAGGGGCGGGCTCGGGTGAACACTGAAGCTTTCTTT. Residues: CSAEGRARVNTEAFF.

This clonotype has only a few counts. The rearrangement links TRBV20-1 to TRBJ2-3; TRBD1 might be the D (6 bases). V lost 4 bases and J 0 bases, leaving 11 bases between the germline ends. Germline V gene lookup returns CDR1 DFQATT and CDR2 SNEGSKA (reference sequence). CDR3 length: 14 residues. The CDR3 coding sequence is TGCAGTGCTACCAGACAGGCTAGCACAGATACGCAGTATTTT. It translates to CSATRQASTDTQYF.

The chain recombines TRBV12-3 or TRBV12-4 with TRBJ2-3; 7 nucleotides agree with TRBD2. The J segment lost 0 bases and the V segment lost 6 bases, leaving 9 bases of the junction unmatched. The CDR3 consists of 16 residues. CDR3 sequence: CASSPELADSTDTQYF. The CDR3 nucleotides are TGTGCCAGCAGCCCCGAGCTAGCGGATAGCACAGATACGCAGTATTTT.

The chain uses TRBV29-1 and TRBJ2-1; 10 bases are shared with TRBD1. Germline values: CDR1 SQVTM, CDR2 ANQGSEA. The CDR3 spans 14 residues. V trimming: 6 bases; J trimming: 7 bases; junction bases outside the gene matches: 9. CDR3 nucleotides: TGCAGCGTGGGGGGACAGGGGTCTTGGAATGAGCAGTTCTTC. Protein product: CSVGGQGSWNEQFF.

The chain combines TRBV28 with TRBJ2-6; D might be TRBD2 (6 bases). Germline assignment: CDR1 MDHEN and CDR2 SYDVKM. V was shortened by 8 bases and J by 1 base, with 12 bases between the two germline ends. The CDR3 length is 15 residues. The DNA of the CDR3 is TGTGCCAGCGGATTACGGGGGTCTGGGGCCAACGTCCTGACTTTC. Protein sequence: CASGLRGSGANVLTF.

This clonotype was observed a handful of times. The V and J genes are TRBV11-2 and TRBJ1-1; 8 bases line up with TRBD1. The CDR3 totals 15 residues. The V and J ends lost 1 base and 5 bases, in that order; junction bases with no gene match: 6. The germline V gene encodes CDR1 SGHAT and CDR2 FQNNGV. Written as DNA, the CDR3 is TGTGCCAGCAGCTTAGGGGACAGGCGACAGACTGAAGCTTTCTTT. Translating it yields CASSLGDRRQTEAFF.

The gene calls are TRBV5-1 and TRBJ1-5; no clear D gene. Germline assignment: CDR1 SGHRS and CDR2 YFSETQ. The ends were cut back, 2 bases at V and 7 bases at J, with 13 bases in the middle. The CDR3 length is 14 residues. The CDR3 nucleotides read TGCGCCAGCAGCTTCGACCCAATGGACCAGCCCCAGCATTTT. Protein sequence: CASSFDPMDQPQHF.

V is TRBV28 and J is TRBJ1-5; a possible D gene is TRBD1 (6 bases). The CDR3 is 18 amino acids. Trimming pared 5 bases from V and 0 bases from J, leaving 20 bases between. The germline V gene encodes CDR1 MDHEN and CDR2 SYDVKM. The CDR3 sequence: CASSPTGSPFYSNQPQHF. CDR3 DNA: TGTGCCAGCAGTCCTACAGGGTCCCCTTTCTATAGCAATCAGCCCCAGCATTTT.

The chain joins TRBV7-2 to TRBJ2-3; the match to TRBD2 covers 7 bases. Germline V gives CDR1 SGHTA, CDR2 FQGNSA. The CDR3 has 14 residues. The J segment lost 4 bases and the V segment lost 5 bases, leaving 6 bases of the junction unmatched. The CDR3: CASSTGLSADTQYF. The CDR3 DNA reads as TGTGCCAGCAGCACGGGACTAAGCGCAGATACGCAGTATTTT.

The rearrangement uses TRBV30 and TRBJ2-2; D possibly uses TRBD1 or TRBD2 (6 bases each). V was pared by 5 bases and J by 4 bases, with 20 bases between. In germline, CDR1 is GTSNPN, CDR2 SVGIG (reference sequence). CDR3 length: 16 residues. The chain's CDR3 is CAWGPLGGPGTGELFF. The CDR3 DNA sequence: TGTGCCTGGGGCCCCTTGGGGGGCCCGGGCACCGGGGAGCTGTTTTTT.

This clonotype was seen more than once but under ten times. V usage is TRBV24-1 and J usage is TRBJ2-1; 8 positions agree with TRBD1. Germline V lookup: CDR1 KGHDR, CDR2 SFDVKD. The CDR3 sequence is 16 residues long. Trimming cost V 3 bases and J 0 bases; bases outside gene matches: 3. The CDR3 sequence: CATSDAGQASYNEQFF. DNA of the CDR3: TGTGCCACCAGTGATGCGGGACAGGCCTCCTACAATGAGCAGTTCTTC.

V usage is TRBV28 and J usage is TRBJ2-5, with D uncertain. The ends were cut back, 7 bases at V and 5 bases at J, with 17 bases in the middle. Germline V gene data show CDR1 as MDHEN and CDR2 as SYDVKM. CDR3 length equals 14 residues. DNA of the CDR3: TGTGCCAGCACCTCCCAGACTTTATCGGAGACCCAGTACTTC. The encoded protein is CASTSQTLSETQYF. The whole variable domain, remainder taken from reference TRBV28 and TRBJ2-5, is DVKVTQSSRYLVKRTGEKVFLECVQDMDHENMFWYRQDPGLGLRLIYFSYDVKMKEKGDIPEGYSVSREKKERFSLILESASTNQTSMYLCASTSQTLSETQYFGPGTRLLVL.

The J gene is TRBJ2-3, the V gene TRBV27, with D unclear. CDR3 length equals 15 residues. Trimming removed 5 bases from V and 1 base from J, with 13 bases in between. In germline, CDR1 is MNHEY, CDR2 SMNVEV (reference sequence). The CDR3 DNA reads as TGTGCCAGCAGTCTCCTGGATGGTGGCACAGATACGCAGTATTTT. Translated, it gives CASSLLDGGTDTQYF.

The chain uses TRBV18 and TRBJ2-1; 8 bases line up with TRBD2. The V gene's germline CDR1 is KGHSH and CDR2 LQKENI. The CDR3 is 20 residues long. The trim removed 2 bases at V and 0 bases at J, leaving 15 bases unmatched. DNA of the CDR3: TGTGCCAGCTCACCATTCTCCGGCGCCGGCGGGAGGTTCTCCTACAATGAGCAGTTCTTC. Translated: CASSPFSGAGGRFSYNEQFF.

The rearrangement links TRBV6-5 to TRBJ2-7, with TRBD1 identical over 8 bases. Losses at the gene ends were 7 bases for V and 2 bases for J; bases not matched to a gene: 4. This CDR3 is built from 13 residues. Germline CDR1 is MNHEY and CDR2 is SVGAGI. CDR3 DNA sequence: TGTGCCAGCAATTTACAGGGGGCCTACGAGCAGTACGTC. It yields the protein CASNLQGAYEQYV.

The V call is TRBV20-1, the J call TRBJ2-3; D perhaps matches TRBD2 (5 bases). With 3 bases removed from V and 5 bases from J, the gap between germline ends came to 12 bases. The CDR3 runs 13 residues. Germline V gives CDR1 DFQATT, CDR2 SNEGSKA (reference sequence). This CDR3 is CSARTETKDTQYF. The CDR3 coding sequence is TGCAGTGCTAGGACGGAGACTAAAGATACGCAGTATTTT.

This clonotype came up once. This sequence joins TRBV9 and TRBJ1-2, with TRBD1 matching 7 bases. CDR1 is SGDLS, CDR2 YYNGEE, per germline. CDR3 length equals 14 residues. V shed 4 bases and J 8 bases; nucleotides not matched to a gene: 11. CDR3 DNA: TGTGCCAGCAGCCCCGATCGGACAGGATTAGGCTACACCTTC. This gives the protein CASSPDRTGLGYTF.

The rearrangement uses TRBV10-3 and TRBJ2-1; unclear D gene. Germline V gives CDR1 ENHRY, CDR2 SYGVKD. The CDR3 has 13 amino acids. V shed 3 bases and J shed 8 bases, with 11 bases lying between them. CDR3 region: CAISDPRYDEQFF. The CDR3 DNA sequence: TGTGCCATCAGTGATCCCAGATATGATGAGCAGTTCTTC.

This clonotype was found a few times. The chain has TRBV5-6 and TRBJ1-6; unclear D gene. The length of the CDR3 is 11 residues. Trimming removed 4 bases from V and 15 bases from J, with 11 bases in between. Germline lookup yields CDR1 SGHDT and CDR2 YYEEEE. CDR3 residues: CASSVLSDLHF. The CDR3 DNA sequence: TGTGCCAGCAGCGTGCTATCCGACCTCCACTTT.

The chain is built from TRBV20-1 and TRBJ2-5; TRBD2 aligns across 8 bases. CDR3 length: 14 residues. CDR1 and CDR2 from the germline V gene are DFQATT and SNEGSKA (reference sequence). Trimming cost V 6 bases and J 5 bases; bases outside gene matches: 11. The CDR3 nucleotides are TGCAGTGCCCTTAAGCGGGAGTTGAGCGAGACCCAGTACTTC. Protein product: CSALKRELSETQYF.

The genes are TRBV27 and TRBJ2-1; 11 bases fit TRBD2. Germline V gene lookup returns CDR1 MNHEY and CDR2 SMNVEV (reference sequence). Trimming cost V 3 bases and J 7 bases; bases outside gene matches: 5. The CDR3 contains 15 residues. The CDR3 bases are TGTGCCAGCAGTTTGTCACTAGCGGGAGCTAATGAGCAGTTCTTC. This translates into CASSLSLAGANEQFF.

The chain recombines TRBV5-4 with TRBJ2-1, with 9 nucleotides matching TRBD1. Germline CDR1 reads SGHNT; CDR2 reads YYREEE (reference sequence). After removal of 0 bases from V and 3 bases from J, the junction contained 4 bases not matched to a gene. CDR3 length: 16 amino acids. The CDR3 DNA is TGTGCCAGCAGCTTGGGCGACAGGGGGTTCTACAATGAGCAGTTCTTC. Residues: CASSLGDRGFYNEQFF.